A selection of T cell receptor beta chains follows, all from one sample in a study of cytomegalovirus exposure and HLA in healthy donors. Data came from immunoSEQ multiplex PCR; TCRdb stores just in-frame clones and leaves some out. The sample records some 110,000 clones, about four fifths being singletons. The sequencing sample was made of PBMCs. These receptor sequences come from a woman under 30 in good health and CMV-seropositive. Each CDR3 is given with its conserved first and last residue. A D gene is named only where the DNA matches it firmly. Clone size appears in some rows only: once, few, many, or a class for an expanded clone.

CDR3 length,clone size,J gene,D gene,V gene,CDR3 protein,CDR3 DNA
14,once,TRBJ2-5,.,TRBV28,CASWPGVEIQTQYF,TGTGCCAGTTGGCCGGGAGTGGAAATTCAGACCCAGTACTTC
15,.,TRBJ2-7,TRBD1,TRBV7-9,CASSSRDRTTYEQYF,TGTGCCAGCAGCTCCCGGGACAGGACAACCTACGAGCAGTACTTC
13,.,TRBJ2-1,TRBD2,TRBV10-2,CASSSSGYNEQFF,TGCGCCAGCAGTTCTAGCGGCTACAATGAGCAGTTCTTC
16,few,TRBJ2-7,TRBD2,TRBV5-6,CASSIILAESSYEQYF,TGTGCCAGCAGCATCATTCTAGCGGAAAGCTCCTACGAGCAGTACTTC
13,.,TRBJ1-2,TRBD1,TRBV2,CAGTWTGPEGYTF,TGTGCCGGGACATGGACAGGGCCGGAGGGCTACACCTTC
14,.,TRBJ2-7,TRBD1,TRBV7-9,CASSFVLQGAEQYF,TGTGCCAGCAGCTTCGTCTTGCAGGGGGCCGAGCAGTACTTC
14,.,TRBJ2-3,.,TRBV27,CASTGSGSTDTQYF,TGTGCCAGCACGGGTAGCGGATCCACAGATACGCAGTATTTT
13,.,TRBJ1-1,.,TRBV6-5,CASSRGMNTEAFF,TGTGCCAGCTCCAGAGGGATGAACACTGAAGCTTTCTTT
13,.,TRBJ2-3,.,TRBV7-2,CASSPEGGGTQYF,TGTGCCAGCAGCCCCGAGGGGGGGGGTACGCAGTATTTT
14,.,TRBJ2-7,TRBD2,TRBV5-1,CASSGTGTSDRQYF,TGCGCCAGCAGCGGAACCGGGACTAGCGATCGGCAGTACTTC
18,.,TRBJ2-7,TRBD2,TRBV15,CATSAQPTSQAPSYEQYF,TGTGCCACCAGCGCCCAACCGACTAGCCAGGCCCCCTCCTACGAGCAGTACTTC
13,.,TRBJ1-2,.,TRBV27,CASSPTGNYGYTF,TGTGCCAGCAGTCCGACTGGGAACTATGGCTACACCTTC
14,.,TRBJ2-7,TRBD1,TRBV25-1,CASSDPTGAYEQYF,TGTGCCAGCAGTGACCCTACAGGGGCATACGAGCAGTACTTC
15,.,TRBJ1-1,TRBD1,TRBV30,CAWSDGDRGNTEAFF,TGTGCCTGGAGTGATGGGGACAGGGGGAACACTGAAGCTTTCTTT
14,.,TRBJ1-1,.,TRBV7-9,CASSFSGLNTEAFF,TGTGCCAGCAGCTTTTCAGGCCTTAACACTGAAGCTTTCTTT
14,.,TRBJ2-7,.,TRBV5-8,CASSPGVIAHEQYF,TGTGCCAGCAGCCCGGGGGTCATAGCCCACGAGCAGTACTTC
17,.,TRBJ1-3,.,TRBV4-1,CASSQAFGQGDGNTIYF,TGCGCCAGCAGCCAAGCCTTCGGTCAGGGCGACGGAAACACCATATATTTT
15,few,TRBJ2-1,TRBD2,TRBV9,CASSVGTSGKAEQFF,TGTGCCAGCAGCGTAGGGACTAGCGGGAAGGCTGAGCAGTTCTTC
18,.,TRBJ2-2,TRBD2,TRBV7-9,CAISLRRSGRANTGELFF,TGTGCCATCAGCTTAAGGCGGTCCGGGAGGGCGAACACCGGGGAGCTGTTTTTT
16,once,TRBJ2-5,TRBD1,TRBV6-5,CASSYSLGQPKETQYF,TGTGCCAGCAGTTACTCCCTGGGACAGCCCAAAGAGACCCAGTACTTC
13,.,TRBJ2-1,.,TRBV9,CASSVVEQGEQFF,TGTGCCAGCAGCGTAGTCGAACAGGGTGAGCAGTTCTTC
14,few,TRBJ2-3,TRBD1,TRBV6-5,CASSQRQGTDTQYF,TGTGCCAGCAGTCAACGACAGGGGACAGATACGCAGTATTTT
14,few,TRBJ2-7,TRBD2,TRBV5-1,CASSLAGGGYEQYF,TGCGCCAGCAGCTTAGCGGGAGGTGGGTACGAGCAGTACTTC
18,.,TRBJ1-3,.,TRBV5-1,CATSLVVGQTSSGNTIYF,TGCGCCACCAGCTTGGTGGTGGGCCAGACGAGCTCTGGAAACACCATATATTTT
14,.,TRBJ1-6,TRBD1,TRBV30,CAWSRNRGNSPLHF,TGTGCCTGGTCCCGTAACAGGGGCAATTCACCCCTCCACTTT
14,.,TRBJ2-1,TRBD2,TRBV6-5,CASRRLAGDNEQFF,TGTGCCAGCAGGAGATTAGCGGGAGACAATGAGCAGTTCTTC
14,.,TRBJ2-7,TRBD1,TRBV7-2,CASSYRQGPYEQYF,TGTGCCAGCAGCTATCGACAGGGTCCCTACGAGCAGTACTTC
12,.,TRBJ1-1,.,TRBV19,CASSNRDTEAFF,TGTGCCAGTAGTAACAGGGACACTGAAGCTTTCTTT
17,.,TRBJ2-5,TRBD1,TRBV5-1,CASSSTRTGGSGETQYF,TGCGCCAGCAGCTCTACCCGGACAGGGGGCTCGGGGGAGACCCAGTACTTC
13,.,TRBJ2-5,.,TRBV27,CASSILDQETQYF,TGTGCCAGCAGTATACTAGATCAAGAGACCCAGTACTTC
14,.,TRBJ1-2,TRBD1,TRBV5-1,CASSSLDRNYGYTF,TGCGCCAGCAGCTCCCTGGACAGGAACTATGGCTACACCTTC
14,once,TRBJ1-1,TRBD1,TRBV6-5,CASSNRGVDTEAFF,TGTGCCAGCAGTAACAGGGGAGTAGACACTGAAGCTTTCTTT
15,.,TRBJ2-5,TRBD1,TRBV19,CASSMRDRGSETQYF,TGTGCCAGTAGTATGAGGGACAGGGGTTCGGAGACCCAGTACTTC
16,.,TRBJ1-2,TRBD1,TRBV7-9,CASSKTPPGQGYGYTF,TGTGCCAGCAGCAAGACACCTCCGGGACAGGGGTATGGCTACACCTTC
14,.,TRBJ2-1,TRBD2,TRBV27,CASSPGLVYNEQFF,TGTGCCAGCTCACCGGGACTAGTATACAATGAGCAGTTCTTC
16,.,TRBJ1-5,TRBD1,TRBV30,CAWAGQGFVGNQPQHF,TGTGCCTGGGCGGGACAGGGGTTTGTTGGTAATCAGCCCCAGCATTTT
15,.,TRBJ2-1,TRBD2,TRBV4-1,CASSPTSGSYNEQFF,TGCGCCAGCAGCCCTACTAGCGGCTCCTACAATGAGCAGTTCTTC
15,few,TRBJ1-4,.,TRBV5-8,CASSLAGQGREKLFF,TGTGCCAGCAGCTTGGCGGGGCAGGGGAGAGAAAAACTGTTTTTT
12,.,TRBJ2-1,TRBD2,TRBV5-1,CASSLSGNEQFF,TGCGCCAGCAGCCTTAGCGGGAATGAGCAGTTCTTC
14,.,TRBJ1-5,.,TRBV6-5,CASQTGEAGEPQHF,TGTGCCAGCCAAACGGGGGAAGCCGGGGAGCCCCAGCATTTT
15,few,TRBJ2-1,TRBD1,TRBV5-1,CASSLVGTGINEQFF,TGCGCCAGCAGCTTGGTCGGGACAGGTATCAATGAGCAGTTCTTC
16,.,TRBJ2-5,.,TRBV27,CASTADRGGGQETQYF,TGTGCCAGCACCGCCGACAGGGGAGGGGGCCAAGAGACCCAGTACTTC
15,.,TRBJ2-3,TRBD2,TRBV19,CASSHLAGPTDTQYF,TGTGCCAGTAGTCACTTAGCGGGACCCACAGATACGCAGTATTTT
14,.,TRBJ1-5,.,TRBV7-9,CASSARGPNQPQHF,TGTGCCAGCAGCGCTAGAGGCCCCAATCAGCCCCAGCATTTT
16,.,TRBJ2-1,.,TRBV7-9,CASSSTGRRRNNEQFF,TGTGCCAGCAGCTCGACCGGGAGACGCAGAAACAATGAGCAGTTCTTC
16,.,TRBJ2-5,TRBD2,TRBV5-1,CASSLRIAGLGETQYF,TGCGCCAGCAGCTTGCGAATAGCGGGATTGGGAGAGACCCAGTACTTC
14,.,TRBJ1-1,TRBD1,TRBV5-1,CASSQGTGNTEAFF,TGCGCCAGCAGCCAAGGGACAGGGAACACTGAAGCTTTCTTT
12,.,TRBJ1-2,TRBD1,TRBV6-5,CASSGTGGGYTF,TGTGCCAGCAGTGGGACAGGGGGTGGCTACACCTTC
13,.,TRBJ1-1,.,TRBV27,CASSLLRNTEAFF,TGTGCCAGCAGTTTATTGAGAAACACTGAAGCTTTCTTT
14,.,TRBJ1-1,TRBD1,TRBV5-1,CASSVDRANTEAFF,TGCGCCAGCAGCGTAGACAGGGCGAACACTGAAGCTTTCTTT
14,.,TRBJ1-4,.,TRBV7-6,CASSYLGANEKLFF,TGTGCCAGCAGCTACCTGGGGGCGAACGAAAAACTGTTTTTT
14,few,TRBJ2-7,TRBD2,TRBV5-4,CASSGGLAGTEQYF,TGTGCCAGCAGCGGGGGACTAGCGGGAACCGAGCAGTACTTC
13,.,TRBJ1-2,.,TRBV6-6,CASSYSWQDGYTF,TGTGCCAGCAGTTACTCGTGGCAGGATGGCTACACCTTC
17,once,TRBJ2-7,.,TRBV7-7,CASSLGERDPRVYEQYF,TGTGCTAGCAGCTTAGGGGAACGTGACCCGCGGGTCTACGAGCAGTACTTC